The present entry profiles one TCR beta chain with its context. This sample is part of a study of PD-L1 blockade in urothelial cancer. Into every PCR, synthetic TCR analog templates were spiked. TCRdb keeps only in-frame clones here, not all; method: immunoSEQ multiplex PCR. The repertoire consists of 35,000 to 40,000 clones, with over 75% occurring once and the leading ten covering under 9.5%. Germline V gene lookup returns CDR1 SGHTA and CDR2 FQGTGA. Trimming removed 1 base from V and 1 base from J; junction bases left unmatched: 10. The CDR3 has 19 amino acids. Specimen: PBMCs, collected around atezolizumab (anti-PD-L1) treatment. The origin of this receptor is a man in his sixties or seventies with urothelial cancer. The rearrangement joins TRBV7-3 to TRBJ2-2; 9 positions match TRBD1. CDR3 sequence reads: CASSLIPGTGLGNTGELFF. CDR3 DNA: TGTGCCAGCAGCTTAATACCCGGGACAGGGCTGGGGAACACCGGGGAGCTGTTTTTT.